This T cell receptor beta chain was sequenced in a study of blood T cells in healthy people across ages (dated by TCRdb to the mid-2010s). Background on the whole study: In model experiments, roughly one uniquely barcoded TCR beta cDNA molecule per two T cells was captured by template switching. The study measured age-related changes in TCR beta repertoire diversity using deep sequencing normalized with unique cDNA molecular identifiers. The donors were split into four age groups: young (average approximately 16 years), middle-aged (around 40), aged (over 55) and long-lived (under 85). Donors of different ages were randomly distributed across sequencing lanes to avoid experimental bias. Two additional independent replicas of 1 million unique cDNA reads from the same blood draw were analyzed for two donors (one aged 18 to 29 and one aged 80 or older). Summary of the overall study and its limitations: The percentage of naive T cells measured by flow cytometry correlated strongly with observed TCR beta diversity. Because profiling used bulk unsorted PBMCs, naive and antigen-experienced compartments could not be compared conclusively. As age increased, observed TCR beta diversity per million T cells dropped in a roughly linear way, and a significant reduction was already evident by age 40. The long-lived group showed more naive CD4+ T cells, fewer expanded clones and increased TCR diversity than the aged group, suggesting age selection. The CMV infection status of donors was not known, potentially confounding age-related changes in expanded clonotypes. Estimates of total diversity based on one million sequenced T cells were regarded as lower bounds and as underestimates.

The CDR3 starts with the cysteine, ends with the phenylalanine, and has 14 residues. The kept DNA is CDR3 alone, 42 bases in frame from the first base. The germline V gene gives CDR1 as ENHRY and CDR2 as SYGVKD. After removal of 5 bases from V and 5 bases from J, the junction retains 2 bases not matched to a gene. Libraries were built with 5' RACE. Data came from an Illumina HiSeq 2500. A second PCR of roughly 7 to 12 cycles was run with a J-beta primer mix and a sample-barcoded 5' primer. Each TCR beta cDNA molecule received a unique molecular identifier from a template-switch 5' adaptor carrying 12 random nucleotides. Each sample yielded at least 2.5 million CDR3-containing paired-end reads. The Mint cDNA synthesis kit, primed by a TRBC-specific oligonucleotide, was used to synthesize first-strand cDNA from all RNA. All cDNA was treated with uracil-DNA glycosylase and then went through a first 18-cycle PCR with the universal primers M1SS and BC2_uni_R. The original pipeline was this. For normalization, 1 million high-quality reads, each with a distinct molecular identifier, were randomly selected from each sample. Reads sharing molecular identifiers were discarded rather than binned into consensus sequences. MiTCR, run with a Q25 quality threshold and the strictest error-elimination algorithm, handled CDR3 identification, clonotype clustering and error correction. Lower-bound total TCR beta diversity was estimated with a nonparametric unseen species model using Euler transformation. TCRdb trimmed the raw reads at Q25, called clones with MiXCR and kept productive beta chains. Each record represents a unique CDR3 protein, reported with the most common genes and DNA among its rows. The authors' filters were not applied to this entry. Within this sample are about 970,000 distinct CDR3 sequences, with about 53% of them counted one time only. The ten largest account for 20% to 25% of the sample.

The donors were a few dozen Caucasian individuals from Russia, aged roughly 6 to 90 years, who were systemically healthy. Each donor gave around 9 milliliters of peripheral blood, collected into EDTA-treated Vacutainer tubes. PBMCs were isolated by Ficoll-Paque density-gradient centrifugation, with at least 6 million obtained per sample. Trizol reagent was used to extract total RNA from PBMCs, with at least 5 micrograms per sample. For every donor, flow cytometry on a PBMC aliquot measured the percentage of naive CD45RAhigh/CD27high T cells. Details on this clonotype: What this receptor recognizes is not known. It has no much larger one-base neighbor in the sample; base qualities were not kept.

Sequenced sample: blood. Here the chain combines TRBV10-3 and TRBJ2-3, and 12 bases in between align with TRBD2. The TCR was taken from a woman aged 55-75 years in good health. The CDR3 reads CAISQGLAGDTQYF. The nucleotides read TGTGCCATCAGTCAGGGACTAGCGGGAGATACGCAGTATTTT.